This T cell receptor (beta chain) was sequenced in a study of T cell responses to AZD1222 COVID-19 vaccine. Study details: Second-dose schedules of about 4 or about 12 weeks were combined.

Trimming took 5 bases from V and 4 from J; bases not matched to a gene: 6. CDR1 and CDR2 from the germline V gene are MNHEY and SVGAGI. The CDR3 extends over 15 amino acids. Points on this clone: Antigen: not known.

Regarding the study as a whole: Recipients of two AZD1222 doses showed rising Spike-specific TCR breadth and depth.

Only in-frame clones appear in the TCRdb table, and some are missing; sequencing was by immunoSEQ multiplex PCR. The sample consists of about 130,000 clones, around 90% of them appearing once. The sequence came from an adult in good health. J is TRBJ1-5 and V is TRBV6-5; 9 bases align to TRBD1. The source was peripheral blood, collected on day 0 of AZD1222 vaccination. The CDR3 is CASSLKGQGNQPQHF. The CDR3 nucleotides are TGTGCCAGCAGTCTAAAGGGACAGGGTAATCAGCCCCAGCATTTT.